The 30 T cell receptor beta chains listed next were all sequenced from one sample in a study of beta chain features in type 1 diabetes. What was sequenced were expressed TCRB transcripts, since all of the isolated RNA had been reverse transcribed. The protocol was immunoSEQ multiplex PCR, while the TCRdb copy is restricted to in-frame clones and leaves out a portion. The table has roughly 400,000 clones, around 15% seen once. The sequenced sample was naive CD4+ T cells from blood. The receptors were gathered from a woman between 18 and 30 years old in good health.

The chain couples TRBV28 to TRBJ2-1, with D perhaps matching TRBD1 (6 bases). The CDR3 contains 15 residues. Trimming left V 5 bases short and J 3 bases short, with 14 bases between. CDR1 and CDR2 (germline): MDHEN, SYDVKM. This chain's CDR3 is CASSPQGLLYNEQFF. The CDR3 coding sequence is TGTGCCAGCAGTCCTCAGGGGCTACTCTACAATGAGCAGTTCTTC.

The V gene is TRBV28, the J gene TRBJ2-7, with 8 bases lining up with TRBD2. This CDR3 has 15 amino acids. Germline lookup yields CDR1 MDHEN and CDR2 SYDVKM. V was clipped by 4 bases and J by 3 bases; unmatched bases: 8. CDR3 loop: CASSSVSGGFYEQYF. The CDR3 DNA sequence: TGTGCCAGCAGTTCAGTCAGCGGGGGCTTCTACGAGCAGTACTTC.

The J gene is TRBJ1-1, the V gene TRBV29-1; TRBD1 agrees at 8 bases. The V and J ends lost 5 bases and 5 bases, in that order; junction bases with no gene match: 13. The CDR3 has 15 amino acids. The germline V gene has CDR1 SQVTM and CDR2 ANQGSEA. CDR3 protein: CSVPKAGGSRTEAFF. The CDR3 DNA reads TGCAGCGTTCCGAAGGCAGGGGGCTCAAGAACTGAAGCTTTCTTT.

Details on this clone: Additional DNA sequences in this sample encode the identical CDR3. This sequence joins TRBV28 and TRBJ2-2; unclear D gene. This CDR3 region has 12 residues. Germline V gives CDR1 MDHEN, CDR2 SYDVKM. Trimming took off 3 bases at V and 5 bases at J, with 4 bases between the two ends. The CDR3 DNA reads TGTGCCAGCAGTTTGTTAACCGGGGAGCTGTTTTTT. This translates into CASSLLTGELFF.

The chain uses TRBV6-6 and TRBJ2-5; maybe TRBD1 (5 bases). V was pared by 7 bases and J by 4 bases, with 7 bases between. The CDR3 length is 11 residues. Germline-derived CDR1 and CDR2 are MNHNY and SVGAGI (reference sequence). This CDR3 reads CASTGAETQYF. The DNA of the CDR3 is TGTGCCAGCACTGGGGCAGAGACCCAGTACTTC.

J is TRBJ2-3 and V is TRBV5-1; 8 positions agree with TRBD2. J was trimmed by 6 bases and V by 5 bases; bases with no gene match: 5. Per germline, CDR1 SGHRS and CDR2 YFSETQ. The CDR3 runs 13 residues. CDR3 DNA sequence: TGCGCCAGCAGACGGGAGGGCGTTGATACGCAGTATTTT. It translates to CASRREGVDTQYF.

The chain employs TRBV29-1 and TRBJ2-7; 7 bases line up with TRBD2. From germline, CDR1 is SQVTM and CDR2 ANQGSEA. Unmatched junction bases numbered 4, after V lost 5 bases and J lost 0 bases. The CDR3 spans 13 residues. CDR3 sequence reads: CSVYGGSSYEQYF. CDR3 coding DNA: TGCAGCGTTTACGGCGGGAGCTCCTACGAGCAGTACTTC.

This clone was detected only a few times. The chain links TRBV28 to TRBJ2-5; a weak D match, TRBD2 (7 bases). Trimming removed 5 bases at V and 2 bases at J, with 15 bases between. The CDR3 runs 15 residues. Germline assignment: CDR1 MDHEN and CDR2 SYDVKM. CDR3 sequence reads: CASSPSGRGQETQYF. In nucleotides, the CDR3 is TGTGCCAGCAGTCCCTCGGGGAGGGGGCAAGAGACCCAGTACTTC.

This clone came up a few times. The rearrangement links TRBV29-1 to TRBJ1-2, with 9 bases lining up with TRBD1. Unmatched junction bases numbered 3, after V lost 6 bases and J lost 4 bases. CDR1 and CDR2 (germline): SQVTM, ANQGSEA. This CDR3 has 12 amino acids. As DNA, the CDR3 is TGCAGCGTCGGGGACAGGGTCTATGGCTACACCTTC. Translation: CSVGDRVYGYTF.

As concerns this clone: Other DNA variants within this sample encode the same CDR3. The V gene is TRBV18, the J gene TRBJ2-5; 13 bases are shared with TRBD2. This CDR3 spans 15 amino acids. Unmatched junction bases numbered 2, after V lost 3 bases and J lost 4 bases. Germline loops: CDR1 KGHSH, CDR2 LQKENI. CDR3 coding DNA: TGTGCCAGCTCACCGGGACTAGCGGGAAGAGAGACCCAGTACTTC. It codes for CASSPGLAGRETQYF.

This clone came up a few times. V usage is TRBV21-1 and J usage is TRBJ2-5; the D call of TRBD2 is as the table states it, not checked on the DNA. TRBV21-1 is an annotated pseudogene. This CDR3 is built from 13 residues. CDR3 amino acids: CARVEILPETQYF. The DNA of the CDR3 is TGTGCCAGAGTGGAGATCTTACCGGAGACCCAGTACTTC.

This clone was detected only a few times. The chain has TRBV5-1 and TRBJ2-7; TRBD2 matches at 12 bases. CDR1 is SGHRS, CDR2 YFSETQ, per germline. This CDR3 spans 15 amino acids. J lost 4 bases, V lost 4 bases, and 6 bases had no gene match. The CDR3 bases are TGCGCCAGCAGCCCCGGACTAGCGGGGCTATACGAGCAGTACTTC. This gives the protein CASSPGLAGLYEQYF.

Points on this clone: One end of the junction is discordant with germline, which a read error may explain. The chain has TRBV30 and TRBJ2-7, with D tentatively TRBD2 (5 bases). Germline CDR1 GTSNPN, CDR2 SVGIG (reference sequence). This CDR3 spans 11 amino acids. The CDR3 here is CAWSVSAGPSF. CDR3 sequence (DNA): TGTGCCTGGAGTGTATCGGCGGGCCCATCGTTC.

The chain joins TRBV18 to TRBJ1-1; D may be TRBD1 (6 bases). CDR1 KGHSH and CDR2 LQKENI come from the germline V gene. Trimming left V 0 bases short and J 5 bases short, with 16 bases between. CDR3 length equals 16 residues. CDR3 nucleotides: TGTGCCAGCTCACCACCGAGAAACCTCAGGGGTACTGAAGCTTTCTTT. Its translation is CASSPPRNLRGTEAFF.

This clone turned up a few times. The chain couples TRBV9 to TRBJ1-4; perhaps TRBD1 as D (5 bases). The V and J ends lost 3 bases and 0 bases respectively, with 9 bases between them. The germline gives CDR1 SGDLS, CDR2 YYNGEE. This CDR3 comprises 15 residues. CDR3 in DNA: TGTGCCAGCAGCGCCGAACAGGCAACTAATGAAAAACTGTTTTTT. This sequence encodes CASSAEQATNEKLFF.

This chain links TRBV30 with TRBJ1-5, with D hard to call. Trimming removed 2 bases from V and 0 bases from J, with 8 bases in between. In germline, CDR1 is GTSNPN, CDR2 SVGIG (reference sequence). This CDR3 is built from 14 residues. The CDR3 is CAWSHSYSNQPQHF. The CDR3 nucleotides are TGTGCCTGGAGTCACAGCTATAGCAATCAGCCCCAGCATTTT. Full variable domain (missing parts from reference TRBV30 and TRBJ1-5): SQTIHQWPATLVQPVGSPLSLECTVEGTSNPNLYWYRQAAGRGLQLLFYSVGIGQISSEVPQNLSASRPQDRQFILSSKKLLLSDSGFYLCAWSHSYSNQPQHFGDGTRLSIL.

This clone was detected a few times. The V gene is TRBV6-5, the J gene TRBJ2-3, with 9 nucleotides matching TRBD2. The CDR3 covers 16 residues. Trimming at V came to 2 bases and at J to 8 bases, leaving 11 bases not matched to a gene. CDR1 and CDR2 from the germline V gene are MNHEY and SVGAGI. The CDR3 loop reads CASSYKSGGTPITQYF. In DNA form, the CDR3 reads TGTGCCAGCAGTTACAAGAGCGGGGGGACCCCAATTACGCAGTATTTT.

CDR3 protein: CASSLMAGAAYEQYF. The CDR3, as DNA: TGTGCCAGCAGCTTAATGGCGGGAGCGGCGTACGAGCAGTACTTC. This chain connects TRBV7-3 to TRBJ2-7, with TRBD2 matching over 7 bases. The CDR3 loop spans 15 amino acids. Germline V gives CDR1 SGHTA, CDR2 FQGTGA. J gave up 4 bases and V 1 base, and 7 bases lay outside the gene matches.

The genes are TRBV10-3 and TRBJ1-1; 8 bases are a match to TRBD1. The CDR3 sequence is 11 residues long. The junction had 0 bases not matched to a gene; V was cut back by 4 bases and J by 8 bases. Germline V gene sequence: CDR1 ENHRY, CDR2 SYGVKD. The CDR3 nucleotides read TGTGCCATCAGTGGGACAGGGGAAGCTTTCTTT. It translates to CAISGTGEAFF.

The gene calls are TRBV30 and TRBJ1-3; no clear D. This CDR3 is built from 16 residues. The germline gives CDR1 GTSNPN, CDR2 SVGIG (reference sequence). Trimming stripped 2 bases from V and 0 bases from J, with 14 bases between. The CDR3 spells CAWSSDYHSSGNTIYF. The DNA for the CDR3 is TGTGCCTGGAGTTCTGACTATCATTCCTCTGGAAACACCATATATTTT.

This clone was detected only a few times. The gene calls are TRBV30 and TRBJ1-1; 7 nucleotides agree with TRBD1. Germline V gene lookup returns CDR1 GTSNPN and CDR2 SVGIG (reference sequence). CDR3 size: 13 residues. Losses at the gene ends were 7 bases for V and 6 bases for J; bases not matched to a gene: 11. This CDR3 reads CASARQGGPEAFF. DNA for the CDR3: TGTGCCTCTGCCCGCCAGGGGGGTCCTGAAGCTTTCTTT. The full variable domain, with the rest looked up from reference TRBV30 and TRBJ1-1, is SQTIHQWPATLVQPVGSPLSLECTVEGTSNPNLYWYRQAAGRGLQLLFYSVGIGQISSEVPQNLSASRPQDRQFILSSKKLLLSDSGFYLCASARQGGPEAFFGQGTRLTVV.

This clone was seen a few times. V gene TRBV28 combines with J gene TRBJ2-7; 8 positions agree with TRBD2. This CDR3 contains 16 residues. Unmatched junction bases numbered 7, after V lost 3 bases and J lost 0 bases. The germline gives CDR1 MDHEN, CDR2 SYDVKM. CDR3 DNA: TGTGCCAGCAGTTTCAAGTTACTAGCGGACTCCTACGAGCAGTACTTC. It translates to CASSFKLLADSYEQYF.

The chain employs TRBV28 and TRBJ1-2, with unresolved D. The CDR3 is 12 residues long. The germline CDR1 and CDR2 sequences are MDHEN and SYDVKM. V lost 3 bases to trimming and J lost 7 bases, with 9 bases between them. This CDR3 reads CASSFGWVGYTF. The CDR3 region has the DNA TGTGCCAGCAGTTTCGGGTGGGTTGGCTACACCTTC.

The chain is built from TRBV7-2 and TRBJ2-3; D is ambiguous. This CDR3 comprises 13 residues. Trimming pared 2 bases from V and 3 bases from J, leaving 6 bases between. Germline V gene sequence: CDR1 SGHTA, CDR2 FQGNSA. The CDR3: CASSLMRTDTQYF. In DNA form, the CDR3 reads TGTGCCAGCAGCTTAATGAGAACAGATACGCAGTATTTT.

This chain links TRBV7-6 with TRBJ1-2, with TRBD1 as a possible D gene (5 bases). CDR1 is SGHVS, CDR2 FNYEAQ, per germline. Trimming pared 1 base from V and 1 base from J, leaving 10 bases between. The CDR3 runs to 15 residues. Written as DNA, the CDR3 is TGTGCCAGCAGCTTAGTTTCAGGGAATAACTATGGCTACACCTTC. It yields the protein CASSLVSGNNYGYTF.

The rearrangement links TRBV30 to TRBJ2-5; no clear D. The CDR3 contains 13 residues. Trimming left V 0 bases short and J 5 bases short, with 10 bases between. Germline V gene data show CDR1 as GTSNPN and CDR2 as SVGIG (reference sequence). The CDR3 protein is CAWSVVGRETQYF. The CDR3 DNA reads TGTGCCTGGAGTGTTGTAGGCAGGGAGACCCAGTACTTC.

This clone was detected a few times. The V gene is TRBV4-3, the J gene TRBJ2-3; 13 nucleotides agree with TRBD2. This CDR3 comprises 17 residues. The V segment lost 4 bases and the J segment 5 bases; nucleotides outside the gene matches: 9. In germline, CDR1 is LGHNA, CDR2 YSLEER. CDR3 amino acids: CASSPWTSGSSVDTQYF. For the CDR3, the DNA is TGCGCCAGCAGCCCCTGGACTAGCGGGAGTTCGGTAGATACGCAGTATTTT.

V and J are TRBV9 and TRBJ2-5; TRBD2 matches 7 bases. The CDR3 loop spans 14 amino acids. The J segment lost 2 bases and the V segment lost 3 bases, leaving 4 bases of the junction unmatched. Germline CDR1 and CDR2: SGDLS and YYNGEE. CDR3 in amino acids: CASSGLAVQETQYF. The CDR3, as DNA: TGTGCCAGCAGCGGCCTAGCGGTGCAAGAGACCCAGTACTTC.

This clone was recorded a few times. This chain links TRBV29-1 with TRBJ1-2, with a possible D match to TRBD1 (6 bases). The CDR3 contains 13 residues. V gave up 5 bases and J gave up 8 bases, with 18 bases separating them. Germline V gene sequence: CDR1 SQVTM, CDR2 ANQGSEA. CDR3 nucleotide sequence: TGCAGCGTTTCAACCAGGGGTCTAGAAGGCTACACCTTC. This encodes CSVSTRGLEGYTF.

This clone has more than one count but fewer than ten. One junction end disagrees with the germline gene, perhaps due to a read error. The gene calls are TRBV30 and TRBJ1-1, with 7 positions matching TRBD1. Germline lookup yields CDR1 GTSNPN and CDR2 SVGIG (reference sequence). The CDR3 is made up of 14 amino acids. CDR3 coding DNA: TGTGCCTGGAGTTCCTTACAGGGGAACGCTGAAGCTTTCTTT. This translates into CAWSSLQGNAEAFF.